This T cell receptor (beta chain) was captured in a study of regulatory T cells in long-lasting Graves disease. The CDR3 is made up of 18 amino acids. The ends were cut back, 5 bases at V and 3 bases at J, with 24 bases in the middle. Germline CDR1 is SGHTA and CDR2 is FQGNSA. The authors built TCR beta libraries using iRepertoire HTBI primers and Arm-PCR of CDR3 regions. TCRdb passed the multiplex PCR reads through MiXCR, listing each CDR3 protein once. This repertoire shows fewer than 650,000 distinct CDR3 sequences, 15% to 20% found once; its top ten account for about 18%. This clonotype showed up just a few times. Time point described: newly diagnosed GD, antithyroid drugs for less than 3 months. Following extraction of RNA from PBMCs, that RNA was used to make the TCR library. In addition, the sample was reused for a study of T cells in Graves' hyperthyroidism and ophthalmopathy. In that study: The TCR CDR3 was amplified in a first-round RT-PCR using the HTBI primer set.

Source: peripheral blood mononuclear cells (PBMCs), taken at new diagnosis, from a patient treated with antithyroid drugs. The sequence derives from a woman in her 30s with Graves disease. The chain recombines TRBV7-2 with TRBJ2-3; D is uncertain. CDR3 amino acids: CASSPRSGLSGNTDTQYF. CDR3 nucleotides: TGTGCCAGCAGCCCTCGCTCCGGCCTGAGTGGTAATACAGATACGCAGTATTTT.